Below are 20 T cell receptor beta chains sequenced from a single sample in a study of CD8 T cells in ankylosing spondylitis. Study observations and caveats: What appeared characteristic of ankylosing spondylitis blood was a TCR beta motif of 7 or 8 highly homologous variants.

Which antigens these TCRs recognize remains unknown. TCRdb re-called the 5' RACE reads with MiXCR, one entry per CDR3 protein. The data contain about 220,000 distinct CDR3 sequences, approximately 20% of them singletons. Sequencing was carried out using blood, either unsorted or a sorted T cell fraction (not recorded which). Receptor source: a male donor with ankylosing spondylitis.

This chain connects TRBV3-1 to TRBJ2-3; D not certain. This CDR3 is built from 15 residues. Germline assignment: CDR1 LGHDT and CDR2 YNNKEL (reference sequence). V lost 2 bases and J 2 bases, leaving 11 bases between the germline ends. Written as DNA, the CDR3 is TGTGCCAGCAGCCAACCAAACGTCGCCACAGATACGCAGTATTTT. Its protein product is CASSQPNVATDTQYF.

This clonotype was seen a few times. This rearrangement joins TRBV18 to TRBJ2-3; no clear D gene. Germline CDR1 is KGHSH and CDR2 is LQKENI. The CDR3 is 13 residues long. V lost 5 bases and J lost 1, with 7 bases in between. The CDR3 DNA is TGTGCCAGCTCAGCAACGGGCACAGATACGCAGTATTTT. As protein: CASSATGTDTQYF.

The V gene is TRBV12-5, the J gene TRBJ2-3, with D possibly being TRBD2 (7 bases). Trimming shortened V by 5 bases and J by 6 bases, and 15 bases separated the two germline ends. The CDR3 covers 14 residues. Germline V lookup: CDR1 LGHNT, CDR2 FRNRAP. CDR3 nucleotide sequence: TGTGCTAGTGGTCCCCCGGGGGGCCATGATACGCAGTATTTT. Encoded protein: CASGPPGGHDTQYF.

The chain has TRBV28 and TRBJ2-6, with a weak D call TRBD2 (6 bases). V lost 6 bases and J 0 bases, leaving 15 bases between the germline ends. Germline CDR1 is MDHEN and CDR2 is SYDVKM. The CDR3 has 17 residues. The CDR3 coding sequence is TGTGCCAGCAGCTTCCGTGGGGGGAGCTCTGGGGCCAACGTCCTGACTTTC. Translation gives CASSFRGGSSGANVLTF.

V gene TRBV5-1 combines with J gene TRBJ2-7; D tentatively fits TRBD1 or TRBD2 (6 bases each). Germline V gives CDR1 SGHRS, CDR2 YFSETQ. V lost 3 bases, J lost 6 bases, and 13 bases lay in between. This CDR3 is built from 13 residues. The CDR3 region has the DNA TGCGCCAGCAGCTGGGGGGCGACAGCCGAGCAGTACTTC. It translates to CASSWGATAEQYF.

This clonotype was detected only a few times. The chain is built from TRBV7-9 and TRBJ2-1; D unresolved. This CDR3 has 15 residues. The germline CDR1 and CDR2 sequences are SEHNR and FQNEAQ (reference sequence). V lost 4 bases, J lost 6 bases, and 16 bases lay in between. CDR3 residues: CASSSRVEGPNEQFF. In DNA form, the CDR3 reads TGTGCCAGCAGCTCCCGGGTGGAAGGGCCCAATGAGCAGTTCTTC.

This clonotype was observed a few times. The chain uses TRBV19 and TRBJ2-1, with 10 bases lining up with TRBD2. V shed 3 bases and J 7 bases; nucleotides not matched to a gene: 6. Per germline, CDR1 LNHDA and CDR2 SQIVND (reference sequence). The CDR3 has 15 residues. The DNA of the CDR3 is TGTGCCAGTAGTATTCGGTCTAGCGGGAGTAATGAGCAGTTCTTC. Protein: CASSIRSSGSNEQFF.

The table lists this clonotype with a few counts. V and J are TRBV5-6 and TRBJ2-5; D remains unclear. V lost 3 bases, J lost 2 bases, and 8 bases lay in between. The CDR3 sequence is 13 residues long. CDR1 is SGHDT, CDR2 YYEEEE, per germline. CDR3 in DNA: TGTGCCAGCAGCTCCGATCTTCAAGAGACCCAGTACTTC. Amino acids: CASSSDLQETQYF.

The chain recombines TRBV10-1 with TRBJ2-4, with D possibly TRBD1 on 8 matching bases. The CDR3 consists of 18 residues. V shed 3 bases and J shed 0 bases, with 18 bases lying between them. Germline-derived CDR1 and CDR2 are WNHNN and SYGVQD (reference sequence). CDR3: CASSEDRGGGIAKNIQYF. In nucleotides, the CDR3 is TGCGCCAGCAGTGAAGACAGGGGAGGGGGCATAGCCAAAAACATTCAGTACTTC.

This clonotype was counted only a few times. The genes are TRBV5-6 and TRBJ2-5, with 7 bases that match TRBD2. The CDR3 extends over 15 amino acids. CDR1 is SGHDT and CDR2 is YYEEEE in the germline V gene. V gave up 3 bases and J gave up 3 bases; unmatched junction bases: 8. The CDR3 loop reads CASSSGTKREETQYF. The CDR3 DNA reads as TGTGCCAGCAGCTCCGGGACTAAACGGGAAGAGACCCAGTACTTC.

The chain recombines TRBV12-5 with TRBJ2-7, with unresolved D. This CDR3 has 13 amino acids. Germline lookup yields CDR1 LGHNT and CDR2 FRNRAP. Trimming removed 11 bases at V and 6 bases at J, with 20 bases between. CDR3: CAAMLTPGREQYF. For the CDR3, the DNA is TGTGCTGCTATGCTAACCCCGGGCCGCGAGCAGTACTTC.

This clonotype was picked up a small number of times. CDR3 sequence: CASIGVDGEAFF. CDR3 sequence (DNA): TGTGCCAGCATAGGGGTGGACGGTGAAGCTTTCTTT. The genes are TRBV27 and TRBJ1-1; weak D call: TRBD1 (5 bases). The CDR3 covers 12 residues. Germline CDR1 and CDR2: MNHEY and SMNVEV (reference sequence). Trimming stripped 7 bases from V and 7 bases from J, with 13 bases between.

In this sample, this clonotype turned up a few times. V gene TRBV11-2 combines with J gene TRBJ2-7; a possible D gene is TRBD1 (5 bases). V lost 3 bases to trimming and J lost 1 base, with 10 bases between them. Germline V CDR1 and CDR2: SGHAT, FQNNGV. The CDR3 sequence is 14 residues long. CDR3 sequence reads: CASSFDSLSYEQYF. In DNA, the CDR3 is TGTGCCAGCAGCTTCGACAGTCTATCCTACGAGCAGTACTTC.

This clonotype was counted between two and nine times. The CDR3 coding sequence is TGTGCCAGCAGTTTCTGGGGAGCCAGCACAGATACGCAGTATTTT. This translates into CASSFWGASTDTQYF. The chain combines TRBV12-3 or TRBV12-4 with TRBJ2-3; tentative D call: TRBD2 (5 bases). V lost 3 bases, J lost 0 bases, and 10 bases lay in between. The CDR3 extends over 15 amino acids.

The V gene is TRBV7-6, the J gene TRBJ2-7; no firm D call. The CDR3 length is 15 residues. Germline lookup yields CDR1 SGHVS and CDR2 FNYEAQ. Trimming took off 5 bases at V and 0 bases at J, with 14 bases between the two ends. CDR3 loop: CASSEHDGTSYEQYF. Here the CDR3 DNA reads TGTGCCAGCAGCGAGCATGACGGAACCTCCTACGAGCAGTACTTC. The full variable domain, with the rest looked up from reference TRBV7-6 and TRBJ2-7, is GAGVSQSPRYKVTKRGQDVALRCDPISGHVSLYWYRQALGQGPEFLTYFNYEAQQDKSGLPNDRFSAERPEGSISTLTIQRTEQRDSAMYRCASSEHDGTSYEQYFGPGTRLTVT.

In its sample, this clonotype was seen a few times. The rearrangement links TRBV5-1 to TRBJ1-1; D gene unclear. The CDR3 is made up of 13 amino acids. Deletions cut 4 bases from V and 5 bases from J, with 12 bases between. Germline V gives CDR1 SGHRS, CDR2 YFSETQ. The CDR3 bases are TGCGCCAGCAGCCCAATCGGCTCTACTGAAGCTTTCTTT. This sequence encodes CASSPIGSTEAFF.

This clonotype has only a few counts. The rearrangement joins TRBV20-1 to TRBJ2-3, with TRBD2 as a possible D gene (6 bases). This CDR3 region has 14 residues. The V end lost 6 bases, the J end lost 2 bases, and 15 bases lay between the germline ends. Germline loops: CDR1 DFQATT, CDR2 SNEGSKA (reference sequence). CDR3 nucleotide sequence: TGCAGTGCCCGAGACGGGGGTCCCACAGATACGCAGTATTTT. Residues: CSARDGGPTDTQYF.

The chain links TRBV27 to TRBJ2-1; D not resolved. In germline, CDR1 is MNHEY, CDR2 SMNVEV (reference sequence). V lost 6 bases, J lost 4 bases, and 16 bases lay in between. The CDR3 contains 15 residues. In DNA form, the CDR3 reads TGTGCCAGCAGACCAAGCCCGTTGGAGTACAATGAGCAGTTCTTC. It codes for CASRPSPLEYNEQFF.

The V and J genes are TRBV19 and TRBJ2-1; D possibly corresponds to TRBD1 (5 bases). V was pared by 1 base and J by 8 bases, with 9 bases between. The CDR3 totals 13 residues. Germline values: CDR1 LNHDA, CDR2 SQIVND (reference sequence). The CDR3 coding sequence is TGTGCCAGTAGTATAGTCTGGGGCTATGAGCAGTTCTTC. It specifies CASSIVWGYEQFF. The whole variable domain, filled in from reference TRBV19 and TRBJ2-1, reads DGGITQSPKYLFRKEGQNVTLSCEQNLNHDAMYWYRQDPGQGLRLIYYSQIVNDFQKGDIAEGYSVSREKKESFPLTVTSAQKNPTAFYLCASSIVWGYEQFFGPGTRLTVL.

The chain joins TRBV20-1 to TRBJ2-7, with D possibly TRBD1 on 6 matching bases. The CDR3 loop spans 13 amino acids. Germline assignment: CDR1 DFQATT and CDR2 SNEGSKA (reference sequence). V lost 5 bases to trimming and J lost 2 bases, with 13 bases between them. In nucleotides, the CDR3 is TGCAGTGCTGCGGACAGCATGGCCTACGAGCAGTACTTC. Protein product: CSAADSMAYEQYF.